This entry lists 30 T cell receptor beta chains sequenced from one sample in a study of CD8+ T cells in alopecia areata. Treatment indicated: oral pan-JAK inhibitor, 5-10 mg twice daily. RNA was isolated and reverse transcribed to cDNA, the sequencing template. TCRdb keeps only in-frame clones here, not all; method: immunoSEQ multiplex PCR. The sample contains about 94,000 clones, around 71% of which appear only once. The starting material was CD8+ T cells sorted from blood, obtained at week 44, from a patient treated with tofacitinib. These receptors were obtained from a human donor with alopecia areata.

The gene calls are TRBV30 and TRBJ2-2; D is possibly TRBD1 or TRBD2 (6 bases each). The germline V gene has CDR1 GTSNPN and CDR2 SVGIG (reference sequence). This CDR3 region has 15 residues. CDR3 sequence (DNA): TGTGCTGCGGAGGGGGTTTGGGACGAGACCGGGGAGCTGTTTTTT. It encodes CAAEGVWDETGELFF.

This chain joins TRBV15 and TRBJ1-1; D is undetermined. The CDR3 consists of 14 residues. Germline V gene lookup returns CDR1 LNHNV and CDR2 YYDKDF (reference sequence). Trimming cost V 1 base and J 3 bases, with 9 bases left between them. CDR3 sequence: CATSRGGEHTEAFF. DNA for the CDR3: TGTGCCACCAGCAGAGGCGGGGAGCACACTGAAGCTTTCTTT.

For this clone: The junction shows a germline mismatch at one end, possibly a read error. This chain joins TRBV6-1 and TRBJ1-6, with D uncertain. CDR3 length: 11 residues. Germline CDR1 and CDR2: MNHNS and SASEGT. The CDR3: CATSANPPLHF. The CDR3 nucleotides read TGTGCCACCTCAGCTAATCCACCCCTCCACTTT.

CDR3 in amino acids: CASSFPRVGGGGYTF. The CDR3 DNA reads as TGTGCCAGCAGTTTCCCTCGAGTGGGGGGGGGCGGCTACACCTTC. The chain employs TRBV27 and TRBJ1-2, with D maybe TRBD1 (6 bases). Germline CDR1 is MNHEY and CDR2 is SMNVEV (reference sequence). The CDR3 covers 15 residues. Trimming stripped 3 bases from V and 8 bases from J, with 19 bases between.

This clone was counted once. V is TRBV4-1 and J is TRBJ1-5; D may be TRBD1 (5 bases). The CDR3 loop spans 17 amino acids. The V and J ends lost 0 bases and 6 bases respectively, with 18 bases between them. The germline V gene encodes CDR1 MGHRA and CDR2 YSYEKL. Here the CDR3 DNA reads TGCGCCAGCAGCCAAGAGTTTCCTCCACTCGGGACTCAGCCCCAGCATTTT. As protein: CASSQEFPPLGTQPQHF.

CDR3 sequence (DNA): TGTGCCAGCAGCCAAACAGGGGACCCTATGGCTTCACCCCTCCACTTT. Amino acids: CASSQTGDPMASPLHF. The gene calls are TRBV14 and TRBJ1-6; 7 bases are shared with TRBD1. Germline trimming cut 2 bases from V and 9 bases from J; bases unmatched to any gene: 10. Germline CDR1 reads SGHDN; CDR2 reads FVKESK. The CDR3 runs 16 residues.

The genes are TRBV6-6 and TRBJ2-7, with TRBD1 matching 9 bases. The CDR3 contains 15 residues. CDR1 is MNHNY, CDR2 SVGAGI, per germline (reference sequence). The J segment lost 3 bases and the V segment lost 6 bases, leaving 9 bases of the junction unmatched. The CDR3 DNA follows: TGTGCCAGCAGCTTGGGGGGACAGGGACTCTACGAGCAGTACTTC. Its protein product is CASSLGGQGLYEQYF.

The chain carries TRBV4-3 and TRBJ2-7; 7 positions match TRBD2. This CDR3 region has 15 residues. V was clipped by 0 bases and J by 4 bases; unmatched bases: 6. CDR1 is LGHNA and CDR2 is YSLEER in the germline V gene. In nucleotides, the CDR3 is TGCGCCAGCAGCCAAGAATTGGGACTAAATTACGAGCAGTACTTC. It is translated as CASSQELGLNYEQYF.

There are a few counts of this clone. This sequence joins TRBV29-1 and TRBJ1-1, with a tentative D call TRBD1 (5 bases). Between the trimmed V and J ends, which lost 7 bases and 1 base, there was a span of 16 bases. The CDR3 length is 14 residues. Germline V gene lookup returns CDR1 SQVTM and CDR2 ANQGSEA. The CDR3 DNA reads TGCAGCGGGGGCCCCCCGGGGAGGAACACTGAAGCTTTCTTT. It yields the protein CSGGPPGRNTEAFF.

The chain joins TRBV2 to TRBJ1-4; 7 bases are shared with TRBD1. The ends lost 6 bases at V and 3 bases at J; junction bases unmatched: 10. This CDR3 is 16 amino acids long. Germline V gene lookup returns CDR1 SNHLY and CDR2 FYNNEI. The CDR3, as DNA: TGTGCCAGCAGCGCCAGCAGTCAGGGGGCTAATGAAAAACTGTTTTTT. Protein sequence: CASSASSQGANEKLFF. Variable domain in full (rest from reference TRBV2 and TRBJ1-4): EPEVTQTPSHQVTQMGQEVILRCVPISNHLYFYWYRQILGQKVEFLVSFYNNEISEKSEIFDDQFSVERPDGSNFTLKIRSTKLEDSAMYFCASSASSQGANEKLFFGSGTQLSVL.

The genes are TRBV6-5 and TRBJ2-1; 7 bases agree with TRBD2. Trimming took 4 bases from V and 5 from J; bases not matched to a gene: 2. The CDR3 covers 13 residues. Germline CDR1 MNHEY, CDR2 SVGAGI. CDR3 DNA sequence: TGTGCCAGCAGTTTACTAGCGAACAATGAGCAGTTCTTC. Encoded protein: CASSLLANNEQFF.

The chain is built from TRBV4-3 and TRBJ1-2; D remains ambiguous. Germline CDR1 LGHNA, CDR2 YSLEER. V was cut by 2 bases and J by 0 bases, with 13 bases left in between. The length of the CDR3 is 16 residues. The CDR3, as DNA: TGCGCCAGCAGCCAAAAGGACGGAAGGACTAACTATGGCTACACCTTC. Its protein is CASSQKDGRTNYGYTF.

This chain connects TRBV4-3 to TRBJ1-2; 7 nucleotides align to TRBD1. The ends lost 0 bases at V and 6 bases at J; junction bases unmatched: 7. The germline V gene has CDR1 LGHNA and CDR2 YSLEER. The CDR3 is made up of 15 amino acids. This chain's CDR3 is CASSQDLRTGNGYTF. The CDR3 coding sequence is TGCGCCAGCAGCCAAGATCTCCGGACAGGAAATGGCTACACCTTC.

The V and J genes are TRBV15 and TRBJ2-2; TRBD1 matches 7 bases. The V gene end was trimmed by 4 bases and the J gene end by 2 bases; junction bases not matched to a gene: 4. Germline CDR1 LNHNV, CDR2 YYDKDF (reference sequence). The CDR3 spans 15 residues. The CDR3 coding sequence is TGTGCCACCAGCACCCGGGACAGAAACACCGGGGAGCTGTTTTTT. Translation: CATSTRDRNTGELFF.

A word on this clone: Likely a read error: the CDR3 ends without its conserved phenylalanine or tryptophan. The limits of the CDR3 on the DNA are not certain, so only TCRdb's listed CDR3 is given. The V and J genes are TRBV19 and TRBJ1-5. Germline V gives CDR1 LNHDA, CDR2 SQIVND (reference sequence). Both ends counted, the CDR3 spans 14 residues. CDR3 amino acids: CASSRSAGGPTFQM.

The CDR3 nucleotides are TGTGCCAGCAGCTCCCTCCTGAACACTGAAGCTTTCTTT. It encodes CASSSLLNTEAFF. The chain combines TRBV11-3 with TRBJ1-1, with D unresolved. V lost 4 bases, J lost 0 bases, and 6 bases lay in between. The length of the CDR3 is 13 residues. Germline CDR1 SGHNT, CDR2 YENEEA.

The CDR3 bases are TGTGCCAGCAGCTTGGTGGGTTCCAATCAGCCCCAGCATTTT. Translated: CASSLVGSNQPQHF. The J gene is TRBJ1-5, the V gene TRBV7-2; D unclear. The CDR3 runs 14 residues. V lost 3 bases and J lost 3, with 9 bases in between. The germline gives CDR1 SGHTA, CDR2 FQGNSA.

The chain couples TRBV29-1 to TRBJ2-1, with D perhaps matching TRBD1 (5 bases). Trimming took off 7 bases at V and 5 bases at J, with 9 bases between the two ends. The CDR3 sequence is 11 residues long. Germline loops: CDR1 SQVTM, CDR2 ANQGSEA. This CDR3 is CSARVDNEQFF. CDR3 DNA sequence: TGCAGCGCCAGGGTCGACAATGAGCAGTTCTTC.

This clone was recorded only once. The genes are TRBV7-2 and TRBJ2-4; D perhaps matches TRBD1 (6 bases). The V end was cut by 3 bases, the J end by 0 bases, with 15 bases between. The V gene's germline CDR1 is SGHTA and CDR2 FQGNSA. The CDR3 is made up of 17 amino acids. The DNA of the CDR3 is TGTGCCAGCAGCTTGGGGGCGGTCATACTAGCCAAAAACATTCAGTACTTC. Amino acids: CASSLGAVILAKNIQYF. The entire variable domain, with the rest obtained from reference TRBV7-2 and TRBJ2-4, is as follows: GAGVSQSPSNKVTEKGKDVELRCDPISGHTALYWYRQSLGQGLEFLIYFQGNSAPDKSGLPSDRFSAERTGGSVSTLTIQRTQQEDSAVYLCASSLGAVILAKNIQYFGAGTRLSVL.

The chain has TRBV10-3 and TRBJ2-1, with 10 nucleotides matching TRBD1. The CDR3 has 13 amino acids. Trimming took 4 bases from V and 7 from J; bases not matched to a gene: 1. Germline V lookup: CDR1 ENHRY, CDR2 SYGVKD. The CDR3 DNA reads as TGTGCCATCAGTGGACAGGGGGCAAATGAGCAGTTCTTC. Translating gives CAISGQGANEQFF.

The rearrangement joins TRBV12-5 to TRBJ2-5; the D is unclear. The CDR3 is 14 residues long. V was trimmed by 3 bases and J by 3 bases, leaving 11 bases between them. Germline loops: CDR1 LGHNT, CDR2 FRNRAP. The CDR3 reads CASGFPGREETQYF. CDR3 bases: TGTGCTAGTGGTTTCCCGGGCCGAGAAGAGACCCAGTACTTC.

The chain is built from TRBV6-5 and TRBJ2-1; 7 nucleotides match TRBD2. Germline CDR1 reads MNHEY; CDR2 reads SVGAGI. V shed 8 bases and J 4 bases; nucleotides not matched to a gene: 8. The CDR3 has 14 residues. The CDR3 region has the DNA TGTGCCAGCGGGGAAGCGGGGTCTTACAATGAGCAGTTCTTC. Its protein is CASGEAGSYNEQFF.

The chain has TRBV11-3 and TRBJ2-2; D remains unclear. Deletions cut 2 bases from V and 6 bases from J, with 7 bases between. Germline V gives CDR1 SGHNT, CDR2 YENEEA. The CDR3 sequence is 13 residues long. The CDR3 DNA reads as TGTGCCAGCAGCTTAATGGGTTCCGGGGAGCTGTTTTTT. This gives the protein CASSLMGSGELFF. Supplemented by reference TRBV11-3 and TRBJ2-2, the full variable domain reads EAGVVQSPRYKIIEKKQPVAFWCNPISGHNTLYWYLQNLGQGPELLIRYENEEAVDDSQLPKDRFSAERLKGVDSTLKIQPAELGDSAVYLCASSLMGSGELFFGEGSRLTVL.

CDR3 amino acids: CASSHRPLGHEQYF. CDR3 coding DNA: TGTGCCAGCAGTCACCGGCCCCTCGGCCACGAGCAGTACTTC. V usage is TRBV27 and J usage is TRBJ2-7; D gene unclear. The CDR3 consists of 14 residues. V was pared by 5 bases and J by 5 bases, with 16 bases between. Germline V CDR1 and CDR2: MNHEY, SMNVEV (reference sequence).

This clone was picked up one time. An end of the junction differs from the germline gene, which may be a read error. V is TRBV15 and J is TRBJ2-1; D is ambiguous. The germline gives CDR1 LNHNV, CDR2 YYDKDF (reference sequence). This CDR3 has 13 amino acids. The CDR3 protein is CATSRDGNNVQFF. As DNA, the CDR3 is TGTGCCACCAGCAGAGATGGCAATAATGTGCAGTTCTTC.

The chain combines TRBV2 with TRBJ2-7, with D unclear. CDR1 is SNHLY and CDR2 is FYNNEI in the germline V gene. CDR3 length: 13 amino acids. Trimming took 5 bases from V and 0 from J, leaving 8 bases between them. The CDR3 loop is CASSLPPSYEQYF. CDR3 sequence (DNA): TGTGCCAGCAGTCTGCCGCCCTCCTACGAGCAGTACTTC.

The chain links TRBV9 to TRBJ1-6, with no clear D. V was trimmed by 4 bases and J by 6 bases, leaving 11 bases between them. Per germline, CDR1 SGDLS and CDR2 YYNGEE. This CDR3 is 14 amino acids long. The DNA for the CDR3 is TGTGCCAGCAGCCCGAGCGGCAGTAATTCACCCCTCCACTTT. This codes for CASSPSGSNSPLHF.

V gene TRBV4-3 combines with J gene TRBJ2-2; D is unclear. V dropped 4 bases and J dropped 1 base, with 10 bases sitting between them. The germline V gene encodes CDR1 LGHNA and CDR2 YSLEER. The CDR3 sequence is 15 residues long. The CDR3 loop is CASSPTHRNTGELFF. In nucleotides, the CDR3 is TGCGCCAGCAGCCCAACTCACAGGAACACCGGGGAGCTGTTTTTT.

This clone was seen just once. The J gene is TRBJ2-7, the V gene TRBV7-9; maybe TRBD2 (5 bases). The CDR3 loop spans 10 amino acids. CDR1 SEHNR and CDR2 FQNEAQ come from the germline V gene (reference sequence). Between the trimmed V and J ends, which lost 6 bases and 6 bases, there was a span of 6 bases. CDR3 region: CASSGSEQYF. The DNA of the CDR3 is TGTGCCAGCAGTGGGAGCGAGCAGTACTTC.

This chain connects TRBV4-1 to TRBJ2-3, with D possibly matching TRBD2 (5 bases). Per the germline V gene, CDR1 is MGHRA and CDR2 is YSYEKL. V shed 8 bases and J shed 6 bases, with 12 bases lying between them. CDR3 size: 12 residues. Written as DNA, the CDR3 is TGCGCCAGCGTGGACTCCTGGGATACGCAGTATTTT. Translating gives CASVDSWDTQYF.